The 21 T cell receptor beta chains below all came from one sample that was sequenced in a study of blood T cell repertoires in COVID-19. Assay used: immunoSEQ multiplex PCR; TCRdb lists only in-frame clones, some missing. The data contain 150,000 to 200,000 clones, about 86% of them singletons. Sequencing was done on a sample of peripheral blood. The receptors stem from a man aged 55 to 69 with acute or convalescent COVID-19.

This chain connects TRBV4-1 to TRBJ1-5; D might be TRBD1 (5 bases). The CDR3 sequence is 16 residues long. V lost 3 bases and J lost 2, with 14 bases in between. The germline V gene encodes CDR1 MGHRA and CDR2 YSYEKL. The CDR3 DNA reads as TGCGCCAGCAGCCAGCGACAGTCCCAGGGCAATCAGCCCCAGCATTTT. Encoded protein: CASSQRQSQGNQPQHF.

This clone was counted a single time. The genes are TRBV10-3 and TRBJ2-2; 7 nucleotides line up with TRBD2. After removal of 10 bases from V and 7 bases from J, the junction contained 12 bases not matched to a gene. This CDR3 comprises 14 residues. CDR1 and CDR2 (germline): ENHRY, SYGVKD. The CDR3 is CATNRGVSGGELFF. The CDR3 region has the DNA TGTGCCACCAATCGGGGGGTTTCGGGCGGGGAGCTGTTTTTT.

The rearrangement joins TRBV29-1 to TRBJ1-2; D gene ambiguous. Germline CDR1 SQVTM, CDR2 ANQGSEA. The V end lost 5 bases, the J end lost 4 bases, and 8 bases lay between the germline ends. This CDR3 is built from 11 residues. DNA for the CDR3: TGCAGCGTTATGACGGGCTATGGCTACACCTTC. Protein product: CSVMTGYGYTF.

This clone was picked up a small number of times. The chain uses TRBV30 and TRBJ2-2, with 10 bases aligning to TRBD2. V was pared by 4 bases and J by 6 bases, with 5 bases of the junction left unmatched. The germline gives CDR1 GTSNPN, CDR2 SVGIG (reference sequence). This CDR3 has 14 amino acids. The CDR3 sequence is CAWTKGLAAGELFF. As DNA, the CDR3 is TGTGCCTGGACTAAAGGACTAGCGGCCGGGGAGCTGTTTTTT. The full variable domain, its missing parts supplied by reference TRBV30 and TRBJ2-2, is SQTIHQWPATLVQPVGSPLSLECTVEGTSNPNLYWYRQAAGRGLQLLFYSVGIGQISSEVPQNLSASRPQDRQFILSSKKLLLSDSGFYLCAWTKGLAAGELFFGEGSRLTVL.

V and J are TRBV28 and TRBJ1-2; 8 nucleotides align to TRBD1. Per germline, CDR1 MDHEN and CDR2 SYDVKM. V shed 6 bases, J shed 5 bases, and the junction held 11 bases outside the gene matches. This CDR3 spans 15 amino acids. The CDR3, as DNA: TGTGCCAGCAGAAAGCCAGGACAGGGCTTATATGGCTACACCTTC. Translation gives CASRKPGQGLYGYTF.

Details on this clone: Within the sample, other DNA sequences also encode this same CDR3. V is TRBV5-1 and J is TRBJ2-1, with D possibly being TRBD1 (5 bases). The CDR3 length is 14 residues. The V gene's germline CDR1 is SGHRS and CDR2 YFSETQ. V was trimmed by 0 bases and J by 6 bases, leaving 10 bases between them. As DNA, the CDR3 is TGCGCCAGCAGCTTGGGGCAGGGCGGCAATGAGCAGTTCTTC. Translated: CASSLGQGGNEQFF.

This chain links TRBV18 with TRBJ2-7, with TRBD1 matching over 9 bases. The CDR3 is 14 residues long. The V gene end was trimmed by 4 bases and the J gene end by 3 bases; junction bases not matched to a gene: 4. Germline CDR1 is KGHSH and CDR2 is LQKENI. CDR3 amino acids: CASSLDRGGYEQYF. The CDR3 DNA follows: TGTGCCAGCTCACTCGACAGGGGGGGCTACGAGCAGTACTTC.

CDR3 sequence: CASSESRGGGQETQYF. DNA of the CDR3: TGCGCCAGCAGTGAGTCAAGGGGAGGGGGCCAAGAGACCCAGTACTTC. The V gene is TRBV10-1, the J gene TRBJ2-5; perhaps TRBD2 as D (7 bases). V was trimmed by 0 bases and J by 1 base, leaving 12 bases between them. The CDR3 is 16 residues long. The germline gives CDR1 WNHNN, CDR2 SYGVQD (reference sequence).

The chain couples TRBV5-1 to TRBJ1-2; 12 bases match TRBD1. Germline trimming cut 3 bases from V and 6 bases from J; bases unmatched to any gene: 12. CDR1 SGHRS and CDR2 YFSETQ come from the germline V gene. The CDR3 sequence is 17 residues long. This CDR3 reads CASSYGTGGDFSHGYTF. In DNA, the CDR3 is TGCGCCAGCAGCTACGGGACAGGGGGCGATTTCTCCCATGGCTACACCTTC.

This sequence joins TRBV5-1 and TRBJ2-5, with a tentative D call TRBD2 (5 bases). V was pared by 0 bases and J by 3 bases, with 12 bases between. The germline V gene encodes CDR1 SGHRS and CDR2 YFSETQ. This CDR3 has 15 residues. The CDR3 DNA reads as TGCGCCAGCAGCTTGGGGGCAGTGAGGGAAGAGACCCAGTACTTC. It codes for CASSLGAVREETQYF.

This clone was detected once. The V call is TRBV10-3, the J call TRBJ2-7, with 10 bases that match TRBD1. Germline V lookup: CDR1 ENHRY, CDR2 SYGVKD. J lost 6 bases, V lost 10 bases, and 12 bases had no gene match. CDR3 length: 14 amino acids. CDR3 residues: CATVVGTGAGEQYF. The CDR3, as DNA: TGTGCCACCGTTGTTGGGACAGGGGCTGGCGAGCAGTACTTC.

The genes are TRBV28 and TRBJ2-7; 8 positions agree with TRBD2. V shed 11 bases, J shed 0 bases, and the junction held 6 bases outside the gene matches. Germline lookup yields CDR1 MDHEN and CDR2 SYDVKM. The CDR3 spans 13 residues. The CDR3 nucleotides read TGTGCCGTCGTCGGGAGGGCCTCCTACGAGCAGTACTTC. It codes for CAVVGRASYEQYF. The full variable domain, with the rest looked up from reference TRBV28 and TRBJ2-7, is DVKVTQSSRYLVKRTGEKVFLECVQDMDHENMFWYRQDPGLGLRLIYFSYDVKMKEKGDIPEGYSVSREKKERFSLILESASTNQTSMYLCAVVGRASYEQYFGPGTRLTVT.

Points on this clone: Other DNA sequences within the sample encode an identical CDR3. The chain links TRBV28 to TRBJ1-1; tentatively, D is TRBD1 (5 bases). Germline-derived CDR1 and CDR2 are MDHEN and SYDVKM. The CDR3 has 13 amino acids. V was pared by 3 bases and J by 2 bases, with 7 bases between. The DNA of the CDR3 is TGTGCCAGCAGTTTGGGGGGAAACACTGAAGCTTTCTTT. Its protein is CASSLGGNTEAFF.

This clone showed up just a few times. The chain has TRBV19 and TRBJ1-1; weak D call: TRBD1 (5 bases). The CDR3 has 14 amino acids. Germline values: CDR1 LNHDA, CDR2 SQIVND (reference sequence). The germline V and J ends were trimmed by 6 bases and 5 bases, with 16 bases remaining between them. In DNA form, the CDR3 reads TGTGCCAGTAGCGGAACGGGGGGAGGGACTGAAGCTTTCTTT. Encoded protein: CASSGTGGGTEAFF.

There are a few counts of this clone. The chain combines TRBV5-1 with TRBJ1-2; 8 positions match TRBD1. Per germline, CDR1 SGHRS and CDR2 YFSETQ. CDR3 length: 13 amino acids. Trimming removed 0 bases from V and 6 bases from J; junction bases left unmatched: 1. CDR3 sequence reads: CASSLGTGNGYTF. CDR3 in DNA: TGCGCCAGCAGCTTGGGGACAGGGAATGGCTACACCTTC.

The chain has TRBV27 and TRBJ2-1, with TRBD2 identical over 12 bases. There are 20 residues in the CDR3. Germline V gives CDR1 MNHEY, CDR2 SMNVEV (reference sequence). The junction had 18 bases not matched to a gene; V was cut back by 2 bases and J by 7 bases. The DNA for the CDR3 is TGTGCCAGCAGTTTAAGTTCTGCGCCGACTAGCGGGAGACCTGGAAATGAGCAGTTCTTC. Translating gives CASSLSSAPTSGRPGNEQFF.

This clone was picked up many times. V is TRBV11-2 and J is TRBJ2-3; D may be TRBD2 (5 bases). This CDR3 has 14 amino acids. The V and J ends lost 2 bases and 4 bases respectively, with 10 bases between them. The V gene's germline CDR1 is SGHAT and CDR2 FQNNGV. CDR3 coding DNA: TGTGCCAGCAGCTTATCTAGGCGGGCAGATACGCAGTATTTT. As protein: CASSLSRRADTQYF. Variable domain in full (rest from reference TRBV11-2 and TRBJ2-3): EAGVAQSPRYKIIEKRQSVAFWCNPISGHATLYWYQQILGQGPKLLIQFQNNGVVDDSQLPKDRFSAERLKGVDSTLKIQPAKLEDSAVYLCASSLSRRADTQYFGPGTRLTVL.

This chain links TRBV6-5 with TRBJ1-2; 7 bases are a match to TRBD1. Per germline, CDR1 MNHEY and CDR2 SVGAGI. The ends lost 10 bases at V and 8 bases at J; junction bases unmatched: 7. There are 11 residues in the CDR3. The CDR3 reads CATVTGLGYTF. CDR3 DNA: TGTGCCACCGTGACAGGGTTGGGCTACACCTTC.

This rearrangement joins TRBV3-1 (or the pseudogene TRBV3-2) to TRBJ1-2; TRBD1 agrees at 11 bases. The CDR3 spans 16 residues. Germline values: CDR1 LGHDT, CDR2 YNNKEL (reference sequence). The J segment lost 4 bases and the V segment lost 2 bases, leaving 6 bases of the junction unmatched. CDR3 region: CASSQSDRGRGYGYTF. Here the CDR3 DNA reads TGTGCCAGCAGCCAATCGGACAGGGGGCGAGGCTATGGCTACACCTTC.

The chain carries TRBV10-1 and TRBJ2-7, with D tentatively TRBD2 (6 bases). Germline loops: CDR1 WNHNN, CDR2 SYGVQD (reference sequence). V lost 5 bases, J lost 4 bases, and 21 bases lay in between. This CDR3 comprises 16 residues. CDR3 sequence reads: CASSPPGVFTPYEQYF. The CDR3 DNA reads TGCGCCAGCAGTCCCCCGGGAGTCTTTACACCTTACGAGCAGTACTTC.

The V and J genes are TRBV2 and TRBJ1-1; possibly TRBD1 for D (5 bases). Between the trimmed V and J ends, which lost 4 bases and 1 base, there was a span of 13 bases. Germline-derived CDR1 and CDR2 are SNHLY and FYNNEI. The CDR3 totals 15 residues. CDR3 in amino acids: CASSANRRGNTEAFF. DNA of the CDR3: TGTGCCAGCAGTGCAAACAGGCGGGGGAACACTGAAGCTTTCTTT. Complete variable domain (other parts from reference TRBV2 and TRBJ1-1): EPEVTQTPSHQVTQMGQEVILRCVPISNHLYFYWYRQILGQKVEFLVSFYNNEISEKSEIFDDQFSVERPDGSNFTLKIRSTKLEDSAMYFCASSANRRGNTEAFFGQGTRLTVV.